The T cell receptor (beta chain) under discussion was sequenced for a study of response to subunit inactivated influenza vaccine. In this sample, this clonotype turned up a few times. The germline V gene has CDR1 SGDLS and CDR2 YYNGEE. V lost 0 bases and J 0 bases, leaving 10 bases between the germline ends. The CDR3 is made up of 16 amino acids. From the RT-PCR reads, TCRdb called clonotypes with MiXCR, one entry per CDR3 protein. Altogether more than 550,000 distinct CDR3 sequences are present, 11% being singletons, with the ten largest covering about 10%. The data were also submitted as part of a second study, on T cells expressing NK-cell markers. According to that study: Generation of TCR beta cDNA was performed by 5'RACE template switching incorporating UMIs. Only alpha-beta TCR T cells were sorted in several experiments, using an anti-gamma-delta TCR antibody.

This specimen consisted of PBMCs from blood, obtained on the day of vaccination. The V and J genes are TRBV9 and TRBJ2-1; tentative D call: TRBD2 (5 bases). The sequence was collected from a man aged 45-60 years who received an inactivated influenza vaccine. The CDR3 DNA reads TGTGCCAGCAGCGTAGGTCCGGGGAGCTCCTACAATGAGCAGTTCTTC. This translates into CASSVGPGSSYNEQFF. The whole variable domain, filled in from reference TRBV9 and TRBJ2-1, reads DSGVTQTPKHLITATGQRVTLRCSPRSGDLSVYWYQQSLDQGLQFLIQYYNGEERAKGNILERFSAQQFPDLHSELNLSSLELGDSALYFCASSVGPGSSYNEQFFGPGTRLTVL.